One and the same sample provided the 31 T cell receptor beta chains below, sequenced in a study of cytomegalovirus exposure and HLA in healthy donors. Use of 60 Vbeta and 13 Jbeta primers characterized the PCR. Sequencing used immunoSEQ multiplex PCR; TCRdb keeps in-frame clones, though not all of them. Its listing shows about 64,000 clones. Input material: PBMCs. The receptor set was obtained from a woman aged 18-29 years in good health and CMV-seronegative.

The chain has TRBV7-9 and TRBJ2-7; D may be TRBD1 (6 bases). The CDR3 runs to 12 residues. Germline values: CDR1 SEHNR, CDR2 FQNEAQ (reference sequence). Deletions cut 5 bases from V and 4 bases from J, with 9 bases between. The CDR3 DNA sequence: TGTGCCAGCAGCGACGGACAGTACGAGCAGTACTTC. This translates into CASSDGQYEQYF.

The chain couples TRBV6-5 to TRBJ2-7, with D possibly matching TRBD1 (5 bases). CDR1 is MNHEY and CDR2 is SVGAGI in the germline V gene. This CDR3 has 14 amino acids. V was trimmed by 7 bases and J by 5 bases, leaving 18 bases between them. Written as DNA, the CDR3 is TGTGCCAGCACCAACGGCAGGGCCCGGAACGAGCAGTACTTC. Translation: CASTNGRARNEQYF.

The rearrangement joins TRBV18 to TRBJ2-1, with 9 bases fitting TRBD2. CDR3 length equals 15 residues. CDR1 is KGHSH and CDR2 is LQKENI in the germline V gene. The V segment lost 7 bases and the J segment 6 bases; nucleotides outside the gene matches: 10. The CDR3 DNA follows: TGTGCCAGCTTGACCGGGACTAGCTCCCCCAATGAGCAGTTCTTC. It is translated as CASLTGTSSPNEQFF.

The chain uses TRBV25-1 and TRBJ2-5; D might be TRBD1 (6 bases). The J call is in doubt because the DNA end fits TRBJ2-7 better. This CDR3 has 15 amino acids. Germline V gives CDR1 MGHDK, CDR2 SYGVNS. The CDR3 spells CASSGTALNSYEQYF. The DNA for the CDR3 is TGTGCCAGCAGTGGGACAGCTCTTAACTCCTACGAGCAGTACTTC.

This rearrangement joins TRBV6-1 to TRBJ1-2; weak D call: TRBD1 (5 bases). Per the germline V gene, CDR1 is MNHNS and CDR2 is SASEGT. V lost 2 bases and J 4 bases, leaving 11 bases between the germline ends. The CDR3 has 14 amino acids. Here the CDR3 reads CASSEYAGSYGYTF. CDR3 nucleotides: TGTGCCAGCAGTGAATACGCAGGGTCCTATGGCTACACCTTC.

The CDR3 loop is CASSRSGGNTEAFF. In DNA, the CDR3 is TGTGCCAGTAGTAGGTCCGGGGGGAACACTGAAGCTTTCTTT. This chain joins TRBV19 and TRBJ1-1, with D tentatively TRBD1 (5 bases). V was clipped by 4 bases and J by 1 base, with 10 bases between them. The CDR3 loop spans 14 amino acids. The germline V gene encodes CDR1 LNHDA and CDR2 SQIVND (reference sequence). Complete variable domain (other parts from reference TRBV19 and TRBJ1-1): DGGITQSPKYLFRKEGQNVTLSCEQNLNHDAMYWYRQDPGQGLRLIYYSQIVNDFQKGDIAEGYSVSREKKESFPLTVTSAQKNPTAFYLCASSRSGGNTEAFFGQGTRLTVV.

The chain combines TRBV13 with TRBJ1-6; D remains ambiguous. Trimming took off 5 bases at V and 10 bases at J, with 15 bases between the two ends. The V gene's germline CDR1 is PRHDT and CDR2 FYEKMQ (reference sequence). The CDR3 is made up of 14 amino acids. CDR3 residues: CASSANIGGSPLHF. In nucleotides, the CDR3 is TGTGCCAGCAGCGCGAACATTGGCGGGTCACCCCTCCACTTT.

This clone registers medium-sized by frequency. The gene calls are TRBV10-2 and TRBJ2-1; 12 nucleotides align to TRBD2. CDR3 size: 16 residues. V lost 8 bases to trimming and J lost 8 bases; unmatched junction nucleotides: 13. The germline V gene encodes CDR1 WSHSY and CDR2 SAAADI. The CDR3 DNA reads TGCGCCAGCTACACTAGCGGGGGGTCCCGTCGGGATGAGCAGTTCTTC. Protein sequence: CASYTSGGSRRDEQFF.

CDR3 DNA: TGTGCCAGCAGCCTGTCAGCCGGGTTTAATGAAAAACTGTTTTTT. Encoded protein: CASSLSAGFNEKLFF. The chain is built from TRBV4-2 and TRBJ1-4; D is ambiguous. Germline CDR1 is LGHNA and CDR2 is YNFKEQ. V dropped 4 bases and J dropped 4 bases, with 13 bases sitting between them. The CDR3 runs to 15 residues.

CDR3 DNA sequence: TGTGCCAGCAGCCGCGAACCTGAAGCTTTCTTT. This codes for CASSREPEAFF. This chain uses TRBV13 with TRBJ1-1; D ambiguous. Trimming cost V 5 bases and J 6 bases, with 7 bases left between them. The CDR3 length is 11 residues. The V gene's germline CDR1 is PRHDT and CDR2 FYEKMQ (reference sequence).

This chain uses TRBV29-1 with TRBJ1-1, with D possibly being TRBD1 (5 bases). Germline V gene data show CDR1 as SQVTM and CDR2 as ANQGSEA. Between the trimmed V and J ends, which lost 3 bases and 4 bases, there was a span of 15 bases. The CDR3 runs 14 residues. The CDR3 loop reads CSVDYTGAFTEAFF. CDR3 DNA sequence: TGCAGCGTTGATTACACAGGAGCCTTCACTGAAGCTTTCTTT.

The V call is TRBV6-6, the J call TRBJ1-5; 12 bases match TRBD1. The V gene's germline CDR1 is MNHNY and CDR2 SVGAGI (reference sequence). The CDR3 spans 16 residues. The V gene end was trimmed by 4 bases and the J gene end by 6 bases; junction bases not matched to a gene: 7. As DNA, the CDR3 is TGTGCCAGCAGTTCGGGACAGGGGGCTTATTTTCAGCCCCAGCATTTT. Residues: CASSSGQGAYFQPQHF.

V and J are TRBV1 and TRBJ1-1. TRBV1 is described as a pseudogene. This CDR3 is built from 14 residues. The CDR3 DNA reads as TGCACCAGCAGCCAAGGAACTGTTCGCACTGAAGCTTTCTTT. Protein: CTSSQGTVRTEAFF.

J is TRBJ2-7 and V is TRBV2; TRBD1 aligns across 7 bases. With V trimmed by 4 bases and J by 4 bases, 4 bases remained unmatched. CDR1 SNHLY and CDR2 FYNNEI come from the germline V gene. This CDR3 is built from 13 residues. The CDR3 reads CASSGTGFYEQYF. The DNA of the CDR3 is TGTGCCAGCAGTGGGACAGGTTTTTACGAGCAGTACTTC.

The chain couples TRBV6-1 to TRBJ2-4; a weak D match, TRBD2 (6 bases). Deletions cut 1 base from V and 3 bases from J, with 13 bases between. Germline CDR1 and CDR2: MNHNS and SASEGT. This CDR3 comprises 16 residues. The CDR3 here is CASSEEGWRGKNIQYF. CDR3 in DNA: TGTGCCAGCAGTGAAGAAGGGTGGCGGGGCAAAAACATTCAGTACTTC.

The chain uses TRBV27 and TRBJ1-1; 7 bases are shared with TRBD1. Germline V gives CDR1 MNHEY, CDR2 SMNVEV (reference sequence). There are 15 residues in the CDR3. Trimming took 7 bases from V and 0 from J; bases not matched to a gene: 8. This CDR3 is CASKLGTGVNTEAFF. CDR3 nucleotides: TGTGCCAGCAAATTAGGAACAGGGGTGAACACTGAAGCTTTCTTT.

The chain uses TRBV7-9 and TRBJ2-7; 7 positions match TRBD1. V was clipped by 3 bases and J by 6 bases; unmatched bases: 11. This CDR3 contains 15 residues. CDR1 is SEHNR and CDR2 is FQNEAQ in the germline V gene (reference sequence). CDR3 loop: CASSFRGDRVAEQYF. DNA of the CDR3: TGTGCCAGCAGCTTCCGTGGCGACAGGGTCGCCGAGCAGTACTTC.

The V and J genes are TRBV10-3 and TRBJ2-7; D is unclear. V lost 3 bases to trimming and J lost 6 bases, with 15 bases between them. Germline loops: CDR1 ENHRY, CDR2 SYGVKD. The CDR3 has 14 residues. The CDR3 loop reads CAISDRPGLSEQYF. CDR3 DNA sequence: TGTGCCATCAGTGATAGACCAGGTTTAAGCGAGCAGTACTTC.

The chain combines TRBV7-8 with TRBJ2-5; TRBD2 matches at 10 bases. Germline V lookup: CDR1 SGHVS, CDR2 FQNEAQ. Trimming at V came to 5 bases and at J to 6 bases, leaving 3 bases not matched to a gene. The CDR3 has 13 residues. CDR3 protein: CASSGTSAQTQYF. The DNA of the CDR3 is TGTGCCAGCAGCGGGACTAGCGCGCAGACCCAGTACTTC.

CDR3 sequence: CSSGTGVVDTQYF. The CDR3 DNA is TGCAGCTCTGGCACGGGGGTGGTAGATACGCAGTATTTT. The rearrangement uses TRBV29-1 and TRBJ2-3; tentative D call: TRBD2 (6 bases). The CDR3 spans 13 residues. Germline assignment: CDR1 SQVTM and CDR2 ANQGSEA. The V end lost 8 bases, the J end lost 5 bases, and 17 bases lay between the germline ends.

This chain uses TRBV11-2 with TRBJ1-2; D is perhaps TRBD1 (6 bases). The V end lost 4 bases, the J end lost 4 bases, and 13 bases lay between the germline ends. CDR3 size: 14 residues. CDR1 and CDR2 from the germline V gene are SGHAT and FQNNGV. The CDR3 nucleotides read TGTGCCAGCAGCTCCTACAGGGATAGCTATGGCTACACCTTC. Its translation: CASSSYRDSYGYTF.

About this clone: Germline and junction disagree at one end, which may indicate a read error. V gene TRBV4-1 combines with J gene TRBJ1-1; D not resolved. The CDR3 has 16 residues. Germline CDR1 is MGHRA and CDR2 is YSYEKL. CDR3 amino acids: CASSGVSVVMNTEDFF. CDR3 bases: TGCGCCAGCAGCGGAGTAAGTGTGGTAATGAACACTGAAGATTTCTTT.

The V and J genes are TRBV9 and TRBJ2-7; D might be TRBD2 (5 bases). This CDR3 is 14 amino acids long. The V gene's germline CDR1 is SGDLS and CDR2 YYNGEE. V lost 3 bases to trimming and J lost 1 base, with 11 bases between them. The CDR3 bases are TGTGCCAGCAGCGCGGGGAGCAGTTCCTACGAGCAGTACTTC. It is translated as CASSAGSSSYEQYF.

J is TRBJ2-7 and V is TRBV30, with TRBD2 matching 9 bases. The ends lost 0 bases at V and 6 bases at J; junction bases unmatched: 6. Germline CDR1 is GTSNPN and CDR2 is SVGIG (reference sequence). The CDR3 is 14 amino acids. The CDR3 DNA is TGTGCCTGGAGTGTAGGGACTAGCTTGCGCGAGCAGTACTTC. It specifies CAWSVGTSLREQYF.

The CDR3 DNA reads as TGTGCCTGGAGTGTAGGGCAGGGGGCAAAACCCCTCCACTTT. Translation: CAWSVGQGAKPLHF. This chain joins TRBV30 and TRBJ1-6, with 8 nucleotides matching TRBD1. V gave up 0 bases and J gave up 12 bases; unmatched junction bases: 7. The germline V gene encodes CDR1 GTSNPN and CDR2 SVGIG (reference sequence). This CDR3 comprises 14 residues.

This chain links TRBV6-5 with TRBJ1-2; weak D call: TRBD1 (5 bases). CDR3 length: 15 residues. Trimming removed 6 bases from V and 4 bases from J, with 18 bases in between. The V gene's germline CDR1 is MNHEY and CDR2 SVGAGI. CDR3 bases: TGTGCCAGCAGCACCACCGACAGCCCCATCTATGGCTACACCTTC. Translated, it gives CASSTTDSPIYGYTF.

V and J are TRBV7-9 and TRBJ1-1; D uncertain. CDR1 is SEHNR, CDR2 FQNEAQ, per germline (reference sequence). The V gene lost 2 bases and the J gene lost 1 base, with 14 bases spanning the gap. The CDR3 loop spans 16 amino acids. The CDR3 loop reads CASSLLPREGNTEAFF. CDR3 sequence (DNA): TGTGCCAGCAGCTTACTCCCTAGGGAGGGGAACACTGAAGCTTTCTTT.

The CDR3 region has the DNA TGTGCCTGGTCGACAGGGCGGCAGCCCCAGCATTTT. Translation: CAWSTGRQPQHF. The chain uses TRBV30 and TRBJ1-5, with TRBD1 matching over 7 bases. CDR3 length: 12 amino acids. The germline gives CDR1 GTSNPN, CDR2 SVGIG (reference sequence). J gave up 7 bases and V 5 bases, and 5 bases lay outside the gene matches.

The V gene is TRBV10-2, the J gene TRBJ2-7, with 14 nucleotides matching TRBD2. Germline V CDR1 and CDR2: WSHSY, SAAADI. V lost 6 bases and J lost 6; bases outside the gene matches: 13. The CDR3 is made up of 17 amino acids. CDR3 protein: CASSTPRLAGGPSEQYF. The DNA of the CDR3 is TGCGCCAGCAGCACCCCACGACTAGCGGGAGGGCCCAGCGAGCAGTACTTC.

The V gene is TRBV7-9, the J gene TRBJ1-1, with D perhaps TRBD1 (5 bases). Germline V lookup: CDR1 SEHNR, CDR2 FQNEAQ (reference sequence). The CDR3 extends over 15 amino acids. V was pared by 2 bases and J by 6 bases, with 16 bases between. DNA of the CDR3: TGTGCCAGCAGCTTACGCGTTGGGGCGGACGCTGAAGCTTTCTTT. Translation: CASSLRVGADAEAFF.

V and J are TRBV6-5 and TRBJ1-4; D is unresolved. CDR3 size: 15 residues. Trimming pared 2 bases from V and 7 bases from J, leaving 14 bases between. CDR1 and CDR2 from the germline V gene are MNHEY and SVGAGI. The CDR3 spells CASSYGQALGEKLFF. The CDR3 coding sequence is TGTGCCAGCAGTTACGGGCAGGCCCTCGGTGAAAAACTGTTTTTT.